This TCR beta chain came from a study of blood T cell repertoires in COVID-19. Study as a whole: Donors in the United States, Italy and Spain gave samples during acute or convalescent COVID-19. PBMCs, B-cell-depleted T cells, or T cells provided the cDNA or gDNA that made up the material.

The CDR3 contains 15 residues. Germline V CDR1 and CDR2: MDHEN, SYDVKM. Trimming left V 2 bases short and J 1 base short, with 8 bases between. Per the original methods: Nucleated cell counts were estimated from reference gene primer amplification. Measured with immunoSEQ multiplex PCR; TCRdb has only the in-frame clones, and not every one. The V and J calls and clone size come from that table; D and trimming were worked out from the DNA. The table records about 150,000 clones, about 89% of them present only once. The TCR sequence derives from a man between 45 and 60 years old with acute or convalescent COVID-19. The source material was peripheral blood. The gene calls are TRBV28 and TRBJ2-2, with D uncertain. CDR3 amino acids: CASSLLDGNTGELFF. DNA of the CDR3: TGTGCCAGCAGTTTACTAGACGGGAACACCGGGGAGCTGTTTTTT.